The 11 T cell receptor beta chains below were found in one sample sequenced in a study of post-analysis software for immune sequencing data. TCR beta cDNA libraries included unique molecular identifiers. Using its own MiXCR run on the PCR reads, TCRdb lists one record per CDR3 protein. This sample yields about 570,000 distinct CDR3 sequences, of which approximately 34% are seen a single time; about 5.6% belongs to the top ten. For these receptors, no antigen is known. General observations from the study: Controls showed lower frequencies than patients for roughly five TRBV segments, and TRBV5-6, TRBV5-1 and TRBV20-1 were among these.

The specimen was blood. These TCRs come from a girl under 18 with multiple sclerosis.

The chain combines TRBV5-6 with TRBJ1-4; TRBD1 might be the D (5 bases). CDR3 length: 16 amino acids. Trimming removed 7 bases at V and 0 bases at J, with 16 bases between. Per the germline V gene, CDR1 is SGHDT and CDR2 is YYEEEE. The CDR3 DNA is TGTGCCAGCTCCTGGGTGGGGCGCTCAACTAATGAAAAACTGTTTTTT. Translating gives CASSWVGRSTNEKLFF.

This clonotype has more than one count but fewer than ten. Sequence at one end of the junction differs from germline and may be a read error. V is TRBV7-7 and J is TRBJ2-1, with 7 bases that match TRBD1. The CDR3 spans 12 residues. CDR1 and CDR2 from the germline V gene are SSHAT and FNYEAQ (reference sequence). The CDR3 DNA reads TGTGCTAGCAGCCCGTCAGGACAGGTTAAGTTCTTC. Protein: CASSPSGQVKFF.

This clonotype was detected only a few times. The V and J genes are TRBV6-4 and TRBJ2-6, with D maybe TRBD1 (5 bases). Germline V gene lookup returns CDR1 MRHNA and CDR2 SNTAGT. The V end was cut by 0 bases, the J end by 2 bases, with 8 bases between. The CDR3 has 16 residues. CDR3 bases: TGTGCCAGCAGTGACTCTGGCAGGGCTGGGGCCAACGTCCTGACTTTC. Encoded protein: CASSDSGRAGANVLTF.

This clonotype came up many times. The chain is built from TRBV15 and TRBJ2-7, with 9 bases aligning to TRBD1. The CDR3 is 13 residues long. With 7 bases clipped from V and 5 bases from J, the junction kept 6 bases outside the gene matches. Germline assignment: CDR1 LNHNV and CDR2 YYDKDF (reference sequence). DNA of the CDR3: TGTGCCACCACCAGGGACAGGGAGGACGAGCAGTACTTC. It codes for CATTRDREDEQYF.

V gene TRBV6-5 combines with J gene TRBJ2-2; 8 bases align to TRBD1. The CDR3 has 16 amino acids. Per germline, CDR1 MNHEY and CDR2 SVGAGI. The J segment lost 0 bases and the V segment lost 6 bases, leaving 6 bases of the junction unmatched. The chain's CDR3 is CASSPQGVANTGELFF. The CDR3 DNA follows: TGTGCCAGCAGCCCACAGGGGGTCGCGAACACCGGGGAGCTGTTTTTT.

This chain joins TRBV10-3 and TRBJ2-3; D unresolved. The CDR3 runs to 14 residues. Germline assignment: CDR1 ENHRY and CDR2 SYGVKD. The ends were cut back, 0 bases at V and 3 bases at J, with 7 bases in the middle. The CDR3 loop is CAISESIATDTQYF. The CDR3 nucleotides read TGTGCCATCAGTGAGTCGATCGCGACAGATACGCAGTATTTT.

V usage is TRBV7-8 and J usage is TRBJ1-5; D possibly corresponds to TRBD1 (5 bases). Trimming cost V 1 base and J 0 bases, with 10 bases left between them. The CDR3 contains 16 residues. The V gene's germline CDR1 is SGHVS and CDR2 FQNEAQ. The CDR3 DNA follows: TGTGCCAGCAGCTTAGAGGGACTGACTAGCAATCAGCCCCAGCATTTT. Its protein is CASSLEGLTSNQPQHF.

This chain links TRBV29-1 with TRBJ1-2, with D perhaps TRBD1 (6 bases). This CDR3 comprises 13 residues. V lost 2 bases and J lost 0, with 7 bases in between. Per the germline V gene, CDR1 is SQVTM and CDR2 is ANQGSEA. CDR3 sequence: CSVEKGANYGYTF. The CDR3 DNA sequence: TGCAGCGTTGAAAAGGGGGCTAACTATGGCTACACCTTC.

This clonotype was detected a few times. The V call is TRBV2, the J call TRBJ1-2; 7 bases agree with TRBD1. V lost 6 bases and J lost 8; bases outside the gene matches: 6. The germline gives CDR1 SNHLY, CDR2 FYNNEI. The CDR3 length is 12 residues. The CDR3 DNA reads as TGTGCCAGCAGAGACCAGGGGGAGGGCTACACCTTC. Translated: CASRDQGEGYTF.

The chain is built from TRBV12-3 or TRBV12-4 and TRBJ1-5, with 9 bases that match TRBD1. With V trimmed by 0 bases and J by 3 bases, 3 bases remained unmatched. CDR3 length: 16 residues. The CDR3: CASSLAGQGVNQPQHF. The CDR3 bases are TGTGCCAGCAGTTTAGCGGGACAGGGAGTCAATCAGCCCCAGCATTTT.

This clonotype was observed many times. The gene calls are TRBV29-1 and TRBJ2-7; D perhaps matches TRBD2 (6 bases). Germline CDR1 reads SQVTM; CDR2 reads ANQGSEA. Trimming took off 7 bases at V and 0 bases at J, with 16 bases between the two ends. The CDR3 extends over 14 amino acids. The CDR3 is CSASAAGSSYEQYF. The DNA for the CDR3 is TGCAGCGCCTCGGCAGCGGGCAGCTCCTACGAGCAGTACTTC.